The sample holds a few counts of the clone carrying this T cell receptor beta chain. The sample contains more than one DNA sequence encoding this CDR3. V lost 6 bases, J lost 1 base, and 9 bases stayed unmatched. CDR1 is SNHLY and CDR2 is FYNNEI in the germline V gene. This CDR3 has 18 amino acids. In the original processing: Amplification with reference gene primers provided the estimates of nucleated cell counts. Sequencing was performed with immunoSEQ multiplex PCR; in TCRdb, only in-frame clones are kept and a portion is missing. The V and J calls and clone size were taken over from that table, and D and trimming were inferred from the DNA. The table has 230,000 or so clones, about 85% seen once. This specimen comes from a study of blood T cell repertoires in COVID-19. On the study more broadly: T cells, B-cell-depleted T cells, or PBMCs provided the cDNA or gDNA that served as material.

Those who participated ranged in age from about 18 to 89 years and resided in 20 to 30 US areas. This receptor was identified in a woman between 45 and 60 years old who had been exposed to COVID-19. The gene calls are TRBV2 and TRBJ2-3; 14 positions match TRBD2. The sample consisted of PBMCs or T cells enriched from blood (not recorded which). As DNA, the CDR3 is TGTGCCAGCAGCCCCGGGACTAGCGGGGGAAGAGGCACAGATACGCAGTATTTT. This translates into CASSPGTSGGRGTDTQYF. Full variable domain (remainder filled in from reference TRBV2 and TRBJ2-3): EPEVTQTPSHQVTQMGQEVILRCVPISNHLYFYWYRQILGQKVEFLVSFYNNEISEKSEIFDDQFSVERPDGSNFTLKIRSTKLEDSAMYFCASSPGTSGGRGTDTQYFGPGTRLTVL.